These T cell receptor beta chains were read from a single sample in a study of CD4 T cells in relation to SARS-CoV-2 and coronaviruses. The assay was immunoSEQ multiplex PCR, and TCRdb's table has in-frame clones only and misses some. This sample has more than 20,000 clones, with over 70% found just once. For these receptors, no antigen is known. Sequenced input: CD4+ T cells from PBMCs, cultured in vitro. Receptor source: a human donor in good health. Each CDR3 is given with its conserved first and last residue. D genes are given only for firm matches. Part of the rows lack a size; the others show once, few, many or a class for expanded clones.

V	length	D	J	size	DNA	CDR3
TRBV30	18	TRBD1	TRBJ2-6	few	TGTGCCTGGAGTCCTCTAGGACAGGTATACTCTGGGGCCAACGTCCTGACTTTC	CAWSPLGQVYSGANVLTF
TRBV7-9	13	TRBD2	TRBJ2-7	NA	TGTGCCAGCAGCGGCCTAGCGGGGTACGAGCAGTACTTC	CASSGLAGYEQYF
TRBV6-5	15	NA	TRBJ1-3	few	TGTGCCAGCAGTTACTCGGTTGGCGCTGGAAACACCATATATTTT	CASSYSVGAGNTIYF
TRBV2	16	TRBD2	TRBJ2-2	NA	TGTGCCAGCAACCTTCTAGCGGGAGGACCTACCGGGGAGCTGTTTTTT	CASNLLAGGPTGELFF
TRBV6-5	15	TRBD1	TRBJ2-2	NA	TGTGCCAGCAGCGGACAGGGCCGGGAGACCGGGGAGCTGTTTTTT	CASSGQGRETGELFF
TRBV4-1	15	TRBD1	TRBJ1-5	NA	TGCGCCAGCAGCCAACCAACAGGGGGCAATCAGCCCCAGCATTTT	CASSQPTGGNQPQHF
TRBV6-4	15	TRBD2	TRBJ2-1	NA	TGTGCCAGCTCAACGACTAGCGGGGAGATAAATGAGCAGTTCTTC	CASSTTSGEINEQFF
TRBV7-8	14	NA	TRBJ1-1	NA	TGTGCCAGCAGCTTAGGACAGACGAACACTGAAGCTTTCTTT	CASSLGQTNTEAFF
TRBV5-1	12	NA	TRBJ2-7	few	TGCGCCAGCAGCTTCACCCATCAAGAGCAGTACTTC	CASSFTHQEQYF
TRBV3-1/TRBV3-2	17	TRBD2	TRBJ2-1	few	TGTGCCAGCAGCCAAACCCCGGGGCTAGCGGCTTACAATGAGCAGTTCTTC	CASSQTPGLAAYNEQFF
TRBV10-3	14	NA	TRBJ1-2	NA	TGTGCCATCAGCGGTACCGGAGATAACTATGGCTACACCTTC	CAISGTGDNYGYTF
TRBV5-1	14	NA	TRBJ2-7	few	TGCGCCAGCAGCTTCCGGGCTCGAAACTACGAGCAGTACTTC	CASSFRARNYEQYF
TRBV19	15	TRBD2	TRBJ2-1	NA	TGTGCCAGTAGTATGCGGGAGGCCTCCTACAATGAGCAGTTCTTC	CASSMREASYNEQFF
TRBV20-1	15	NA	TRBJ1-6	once	TGCAGTGCTAGTTTCCCTTTATCCTATAATTCACCCCTCCACTTT	CSASFPLSYNSPLHF
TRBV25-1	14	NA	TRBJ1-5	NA	TGTGCCAGCGCAAGGAGGGTGGACAATCAGCCCCAGCATTTT	CASARRVDNQPQHF
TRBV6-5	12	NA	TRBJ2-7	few	TGTGCCAGCAGGCGAGGCTCCTACGAGCAGTACTTC	CASRRGSYEQYF
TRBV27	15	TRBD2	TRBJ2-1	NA	TGTGCCAGCAGTTTATTCGCACTAGCGAGTAATGAGCAGTTCTTC	CASSLFALASNEQFF
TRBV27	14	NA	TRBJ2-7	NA	TGTGCCAGTAGAGATCCGGGACGGCTCCACGAGCAGTACTTC	CASRDPGRLHEQYF
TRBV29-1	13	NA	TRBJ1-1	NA	TGCAGCGTCCAGACAGGAATGAACACTGAAGCTTTCTTT	CSVQTGMNTEAFF
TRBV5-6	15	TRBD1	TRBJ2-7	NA	TGTGCCAGCAGCCCCACCCGGACAGGGGACTACGAGCAGTACTTC	CASSPTRTGDYEQYF
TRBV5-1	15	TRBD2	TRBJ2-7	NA	TGCGCCAGCAGCTTGAGACTAGCGGGAGCCTACGAGCAGTACTTC	CASSLRLAGAYEQYF
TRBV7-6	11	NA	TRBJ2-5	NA	TGTGCCAGCAGCCGGGCCGAGACCCAGTACTTC	CASSRAETQYF
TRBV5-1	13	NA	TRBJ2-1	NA	TGCGCCAGCAGCTTGGTGTCAGACAATGAGCAGTTCTTC	CASSLVSDNEQFF
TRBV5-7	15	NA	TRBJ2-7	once	TGTGCCAGCAGCTTTTCGGGGACAAGCCACTACGAGCAGTACTTC	CASSFSGTSHYEQYF
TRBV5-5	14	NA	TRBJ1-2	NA	TGTGCCAGCAGCTTGGATCTAAGGAACTATGGCTACACCTTC	CASSLDLRNYGYTF
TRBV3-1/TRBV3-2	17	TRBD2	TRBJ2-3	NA	TGTGCCAGCAGCCTCGGGGGGTTTGAAGAGTCCGCAGATACGCAGTATTTT	CASSLGGFEESADTQYF
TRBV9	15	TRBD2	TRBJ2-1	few	TGTGCCAGCAGCGTTAGCGGGACCTCCTACAATGAGCAGTTCTTC	CASSVSGTSYNEQFF
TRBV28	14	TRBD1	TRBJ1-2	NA	TGTGCCAGCAGTTTATACACAGGGGCAGGGGGCTACACCTTC	CASSLYTGAGGYTF
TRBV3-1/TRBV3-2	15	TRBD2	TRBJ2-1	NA	TGTGCCAGCAGCCCCCAGGCTAGCGGCCACAATGAGCAGTTCTTC	CASSPQASGHNEQFF
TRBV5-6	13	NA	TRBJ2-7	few	TGTGCCAGCAGCACGGACAGCTCCTACGAGCAGTACTTC	CASSTDSSYEQYF
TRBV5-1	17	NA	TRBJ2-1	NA	TGCGCCAGCAGCCCCGCGGGCGCCCGGAGACCCTACAATGAGCAGTTCTTC	CASSPAGARRPYNEQFF
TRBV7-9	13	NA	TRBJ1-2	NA	TGTGCCAGCAGCTTATGGACGGACTATGGCTACACCTTC	CASSLWTDYGYTF
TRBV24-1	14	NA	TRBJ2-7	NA	TGTGCCTCACCATCCCCGGCCTCTAAGTGGCTTTTGTACTTC	CASPSPASKWLLYF
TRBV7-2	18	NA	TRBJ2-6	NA	TGTGCCAGCAGCTTAGATTTTAACAGCCGCTCTGGGGCCAACGTCCTGACTTTC	CASSLDFNSRSGANVLTF
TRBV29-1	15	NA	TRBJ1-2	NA	TGCAGCGTTGAAACCCCCTTGGGGACTAACTATGGCTACACCTTC	CSVETPLGTNYGYTF
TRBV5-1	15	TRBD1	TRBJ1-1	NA	TGCGCCAGCAGCTTAGCGGACAGGGCGGGCACTGAAGCTTTCTTT	CASSLADRAGTEAFF
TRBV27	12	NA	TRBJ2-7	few	TGTGCCAGCAGCGGACATGAGTACGAGCAGTACTTC	CASSGHEYEQYF
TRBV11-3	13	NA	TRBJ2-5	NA	TGTGCCAGCAGCGTCTACCTGGGGGAGACCCAGTACTTC	CASSVYLGETQYF
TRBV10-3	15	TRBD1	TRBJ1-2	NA	TGTGCCATCAGTCTGACAGGGGGCGGTAACTATGGCTACACCTTC	CAISLTGGGNYGYTF
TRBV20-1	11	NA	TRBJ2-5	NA	TGCAGCGGTTGGAGCCAAGAGACCCAGTACTTC	CSGWSQETQYF